This TCR beta chain came from a study of identical twins. Every one of the donors was a healthy Caucasian. This clonotype was counted between two and nine times. Using its own MiXCR run on the 5' RACE reads, TCRdb lists one record per CDR3 protein. The sample lists about 570,000 distinct CDR3 sequences, more than 9% seen once, with under 3% in the top ten. The germline gives CDR1 DFQATT, CDR2 SNEGSKA (reference sequence). This CDR3 contains 14 residues. Trimming left V 0 bases short and J 2 bases short, with 10 bases between. These records were also assigned to another study, of yellow fever vaccine responses in identical twins. That paper notes: Twin vaccine T cell responses reportedly seemed partly convergent, partly personalized.

V gene TRBV20-1 combines with J gene TRBJ2-5; TRBD1 might be the D (5 bases). The sequencing sample was made of PBMCs. The clonotype was recovered from a woman aged 18-29 years in good health. The CDR3 region has the DNA TGCAGTGCTAGAGATCTGACAGTTCAAGAGACCCAGTACTTC. Its translation: CSARDLTVQETQYF.